This T cell receptor beta chain was profiled in a study of early T cells in non-severe SARS-CoV-2 infection. Study-level background: The sequenced material was bulk RNA from unsorted whole blood, and its chains were unpaired. Findings of the study overall: Anti-spike CD8 responses were favored by VDJdb matching, which missed private and CD4 specificities.

The CDR3 spans 14 residues. V gave up 6 bases and J gave up 4 bases; unmatched junction bases: 7. Germline V gene lookup returns CDR1 SGHDT and CDR2 YYEEEE. TCRdb reanalysed the 5' RACE reads using MiXCR and keeps one entry per CDR3 protein. Among approximately 71,000 distinct CDR3 sequences listed, roughly 15% were seen once. The table lists this clonotype with a few counts. Its antigen is not identified. The TCR sequence derives from an adult who was a healthcare worker with PCR-confirmed SARS-CoV-2 infection or an uninfected control (not recorded which). The chain carries TRBV5-6 and TRBJ2-1; 7 nucleotides agree with TRBD1. Sequencing input: whole blood. The chain's CDR3 is CASNNRDRYNEQFF. Here the CDR3 DNA reads TGTGCCAGCAACAACCGGGACAGATACAATGAGCAGTTCTTC. Based on the CDR3 plus reference TRBV5-6 and TRBJ2-1, the full variable domain is DAGVTQSPTHLIKTRGQQVTLRCSPKSGHDTVSWYQQALGQGPQFIFQYYEEEERQRGNFPDRFSGHQFPNYSSELNVNALLLGDSALYLCASNNRDRYNEQFFGPGTRLTVL.